The T cell receptor beta chain under discussion was sequenced for a study of CD8 T cells in ankylosing spondylitis. Libraries for TCR beta were made by quantitative 5'-RACE with molecular barcodes. TCRdb re-derived calls from the 5' RACE reads in MiXCR, one entry per CDR3 protein. The data show a few hundred thousand distinct CDR3 sequences, with about 13% seen just once and almost 7% held by the top ten. General study results and limits: Disease-linked clones were reportedly significantly enriched in matched ankylosing spondylitis synovial fluid. Within ankylosing spondylitis blood, a TCR beta motif made up of seven or eight highly homologous variants appeared to be characteristic. Peripheral blood held disease-linked clones only at relatively low frequency, and these were CD8+.

Trimming cost V 2 bases and J 3 bases, with 7 bases left between them. Germline V CDR1 and CDR2: SGHRS, YFSETQ. The length of the CDR3 is 13 residues. As to this clonotype: No antigen is known for it.

The J gene is TRBJ2-3, the V gene TRBV5-1, with D tentatively TRBD1 (6 bases). The clonotype was recovered from a male donor with ankylosing spondylitis. Sequencing input: blood, either unsorted or a sorted T cell fraction (not recorded which). CDR3 sequence reads: CASSFGQTDTQYF. The CDR3, as DNA: TGCGCCAGCAGCTTTGGACAGACAGATACGCAGTATTTT.